The 2 T cell receptor beta chains given below trace back to one sample, sequenced in a study of blood T cell repertoires in COVID-19. The assay was immunoSEQ multiplex PCR, and TCRdb's table has in-frame clones only and misses some. In the table there are roughly 75,000 clones, about 86% of which are singletons. The sequenced sample was peripheral blood. These receptor sequences come from an elderly man in a cohort sampled during active COVID-19.

This chain uses TRBV9 with TRBJ1-2; no reliable D call. V lost 3 bases, J lost 8 bases, and 17 bases lay in between. The CDR3 is 14 residues long. CDR1 is SGDLS and CDR2 is YYNGEE in the germline V gene. In DNA form, the CDR3 reads TGTGCCAGCAGCGGCCTTACGGGTAGTCAAGGCTACACCTTC. Protein product: CASSGLTGSQGYTF.

The CDR3 sequence: CATSDSGQGNQPQHF. CDR3 sequence (DNA): TGTGCCACCAGTGATTCGGGACAGGGTAATCAGCCCCAGCATTTT. The rearrangement uses TRBV24-1 and TRBJ1-5; 9 nucleotides align to TRBD1. The CDR3 runs 15 residues. Unmatched junction bases numbered 2, after V lost 2 bases and J lost 4 bases. Per the germline V gene, CDR1 is KGHDR and CDR2 is SFDVKD.